Following are 2 T cell receptor beta chains from one sample sequenced in a study of T cell responses to AZD1222 COVID-19 vaccine. TCRdb's copy holds only in-frame clones and misses some; the assay was immunoSEQ multiplex PCR. The table lists 120,000 to 150,000 clones, approximately 89% of them singletons, with under 2% in the top ten. The source material was peripheral blood, sampled 28 days after the second AZD1222 dose. These receptors came from an adult who received the AZD1222 COVID-19 vaccine.

The genes are TRBV19 and TRBJ2-7, with 7 bases matching TRBD2. The V and J ends lost 5 bases and 4 bases, in that order; junction bases with no gene match: 11. The CDR3 covers 15 residues. CDR1 and CDR2 from the germline V gene are LNHDA and SQIVND (reference sequence). This CDR3 is CASSVGWEGRYEQYF. CDR3 nucleotides: TGTGCCAGTAGTGTTGGGTGGGAGGGCCGGTACGAGCAGTACTTC.

The DNA of the CDR3 is TGTGCCAGCAGCTCCCTTCGGGAACAGGGCTATGGCTACACCTTC. Its protein is CASSSLREQGYGYTF. The chain employs TRBV7-9 and TRBJ1-2; D is perhaps TRBD1 (6 bases). V gave up 4 bases and J gave up 4 bases, with 16 bases separating them. Germline lookup yields CDR1 SEHNR and CDR2 FQNEAQ (reference sequence). This CDR3 contains 15 residues.